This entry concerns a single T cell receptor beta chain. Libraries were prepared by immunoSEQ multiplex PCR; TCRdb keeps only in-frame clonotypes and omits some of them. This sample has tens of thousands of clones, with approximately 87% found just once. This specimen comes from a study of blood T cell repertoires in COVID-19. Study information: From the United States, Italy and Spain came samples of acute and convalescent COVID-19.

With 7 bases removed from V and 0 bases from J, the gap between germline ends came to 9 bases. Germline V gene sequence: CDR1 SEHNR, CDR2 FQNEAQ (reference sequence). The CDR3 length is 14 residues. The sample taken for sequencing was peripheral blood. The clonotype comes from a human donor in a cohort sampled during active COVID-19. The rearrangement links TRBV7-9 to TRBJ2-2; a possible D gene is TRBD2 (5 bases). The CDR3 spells CASKRRTNTGELFF. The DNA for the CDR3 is TGTGCCAGCAAAAGGAGGACGAACACCGGGGAGCTGTTTTTT.